These T cell receptor beta chains were read from a single sample in a study of blood T cells in healthy people across ages. TCRdb re-called the 5' RACE reads with MiXCR, one entry per CDR3 protein. The table lists 700,000 to 950,000 distinct CDR3 sequences, 55% to 70% of them singletons. Sequencing input: blood. Receptors originate from a man under 40 in good health. Both conserved end residues are part of each CDR3. A D gene is named only where the DNA matches it firmly. Only part of the rows carry a size: once, few, many, or a class if the clone is expanded.

>.|TRBJ2-1|TRBV5-1|TRBD2
TGCGCCAGCAGCGCCGGGACTAGCGGGGGGGCATGGGAGCAGTTCTTC
CASSAGTSGGAWEQFF
>.|TRBJ2-4|TRBV20-1|.
TGCAGTGCTAGTAGCCTAGCGAAGGTCAAAAACATTCAGTACTTC
CSASSLAKVKNIQYF
>.|TRBJ2-4|TRBV2|.
TGTGCCAGCAGTGTGGTTCGGCAGACCCTAGCCAAAAACATTCAGTACTTC
CASSVVRQTLAKNIQYF
>.|TRBJ1-2|TRBV2|.
TGTGCCAGCAGTGATAGACGCAACCCGCTTCTCAGCTACACCTTC
CASSDRRNPLLSYTF
>.|TRBJ2-7|TRBV2|.
TGTGCCAGCTGTACAGGGATCAACGAGCAGTACTTC
CASCTGINEQYF
>.|TRBJ2-1|TRBV6-1|.
TGTGCCAGCAGTCCCCCAGTGGATGAGCAGTTCTTC
CASSPPVDEQFF
>once|TRBJ1-2|TRBV15|.
TGTGCCACCAGCAGAGATCAGAGTCCGGTAGGGTATGGCTACACCTTC
CATSRDQSPVGYGYTF
>.|TRBJ1-1|TRBV28|.
TGTGCCAGCAACGAAGGGGTTTGGACTGAAGCTTTCTTT
CASNEGVWTEAFF
>.|TRBJ2-2|TRBV5-1|.
TGCGCCAGCAGCTTTAACAGGGAAGGGGAGCTGTTTTTT
CASSFNREGELFF
>.|TRBJ1-5|TRBV7-2|TRBD1
TGTGCCAGCAGCTTAAGGACAGGTTATAGCAATCAGCCCCAGCATTTT
CASSLRTGYSNQPQHF
>.|TRBJ1-1|TRBV7-9|TRBD1
TGTGCCAGCAGCTCTGAGGGGGACAGGACTGAAGCTTTCTTT
CASSSEGDRTEAFF
>.|TRBJ2-5|TRBV30|TRBD2
TGTGCCTGGAGTGTACGACTAGCGGGAGTTAAGGAGACCCAGTACTTC
CAWSVRLAGVKETQYF
>few|TRBJ2-5|TRBV20-1|TRBD2
TGCAGTGGCTACGCGAGCGGGAGATCCGCGGAGACCCAGTACTTC
CSGYASGRSAETQYF
>.|TRBJ1-5|TRBV20-1|TRBD1
TGCAGTGCTAGTCAGGGGGGCAGGGGGAGGTATCAGCCCCAGCATTTT
CSASQGGRGRYQPQHF
>.|TRBJ2-7|TRBV9|.
TGTGCCAGCAGCGTTAAGCGGTCCCGGACTGGCGAGCAGTACTTC
CASSVKRSRTGEQYF
>many|TRBJ2-6|TRBV5-1|.
TGCGCCAGCAGCTTGGAAGACACCTCTGGGGCCAACGTCCTGACTTTC
CASSLEDTSGANVLTF
>many|TRBJ2-1|TRBV20-1|.
TGCAGTGCCGGATCCTACAATGAGCAGTTCTTC
CSAGSYNEQFF
>.|TRBJ1-1|TRBV18|.
TGTGCCAGCTCACCAGAATTGGCGAACACTGAAGCTTTCTTT
CASSPELANTEAFF
>few|TRBJ2-4|TRBV4-2|.
TGTGCCAGCAGCCAGAGGACCGGGGCCGGGAACAAAAACATTCAGTACTTC
CASSQRTGAGNKNIQYF
>.|TRBJ2-7|TRBV13|.
TGTGCCAGCAGCTTAAGCAGGGCTGGCGAGCAGTACTTC
CASSLSRAGEQYF
>few|TRBJ2-3|TRBV4-1|TRBD1
TGCGCCAGCAGCGTGACAGGGGGCATGGCAGATACGCAGTATTTT
CASSVTGGMADTQYF
>.|TRBJ2-7|TRBV27|TRBD2
TGTGCCAGCAGTCGTATTGGGACTAGCGGTATCTACGAGCAGTACTTC
CASSRIGTSGIYEQYF
>.|TRBJ1-2|TRBV6-1|.
TGTGCCAGCAGTCCTGGGGGTAACAGGGCCGCTAACTATGGCTACACCTTC
CASSPGGNRAANYGYTF
>.|TRBJ2-1|TRBV4-3|.
TGCGCCAGCAGCCAACAACAGGACTACAATGAGCAGTTCTTC
CASSQQQDYNEQFF
>.|TRBJ1-2|TRBV2|.
TGTGCCAGCAGTTGGACCGGGTTAGGGCGAATCAACACCTTC
CASSWTGLGRINTF
>.|TRBJ2-1|TRBV14|.
TGTGCCAGCAGCCAAATGACACGGGCAGGCAATGAGCAGTTCTTC
CASSQMTRAGNEQFF
>once|TRBJ1-5|TRBV20-1|.
TGCAGTGCTAGAGTATGGTGGGAAGCGGGTCAGCCCCAGCATTTT
CSARVWWEAGQPQHF
>.|TRBJ2-1|TRBV10-3|.
TGTGCCATCAGACGAGCAAACTCCCCCCTCCAGCAGTTCTTC
CAIRRANSPLQQFF
>.|TRBJ2-1|TRBV9|TRBD1
TGTGCCAGCAGCGGCCCAAGGACAGGTGACCATGAGCAGTTCTTC
CASSGPRTGDHEQFF
>.|TRBJ1-2|TRBV25-1|.
TGTGCCAGCAGTGAATACCCCGACGGCTACACCTTC
CASSEYPDGYTF
>.|TRBJ2-7|TRBV4-1|.
TGCGCCAGCAGCCAAGTTGAAGTGGACGAGCAGTACTTC
CASSQVEVDEQYF
>.|TRBJ2-3|TRBV11-1|.
TGTGCCGTGGGGAATACGCAGTATTTT
CAVGNTQYF
>.|TRBJ2-2|TRBV6-5|TRBD1
TGTGCCAGCAGCCAGACGACAGGGGGAAACACCGGGGAGCTGTTTTTT
CASSQTTGGNTGELFF
>.|TRBJ1-6|TRBV6-6|TRBD1
TGTGCCAGCAGTTACGGCCGGGACAGGGTTAATTCACCCCTCCACTTT
CASSYGRDRVNSPLHF
>.|TRBJ1-2|TRBV20-1|TRBD1
TGCAGTGCTAGAAGGACAGGTCTTGTTCTCAACTATGGCTACACCTTC
CSARRTGLVLNYGYTF
>.|TRBJ1-2|TRBV6-5|.
TGTGCCAGCCTAAAGGAGGGAGGCTATGGCTACACCTTC
CASLKEGGYGYTF
>once|TRBJ2-7|TRBV29-1|.
TGCAGCGTTGCGAACAGGGAGAGCAACGAGCAGTACTTC
CSVANRESNEQYF
>.|TRBJ2-7|TRBV5-1|TRBD1
TGCGCCAGCAGCGTTACAGGGGGTACCTACGAGCAGTACTTC
CASSVTGGTYEQYF
>.|TRBJ2-5|TRBV2|TRBD2
TGTGCCAGCAACCTAGCGGGGGGGCGTGAGACCCAGTACTTC
CASNLAGGRETQYF
>few|TRBJ2-3|TRBV10-3|.
TGTGCCACCGGGAGACTTGAGGGCACAGATACGCAGTATTTT
CATGRLEGTDTQYF